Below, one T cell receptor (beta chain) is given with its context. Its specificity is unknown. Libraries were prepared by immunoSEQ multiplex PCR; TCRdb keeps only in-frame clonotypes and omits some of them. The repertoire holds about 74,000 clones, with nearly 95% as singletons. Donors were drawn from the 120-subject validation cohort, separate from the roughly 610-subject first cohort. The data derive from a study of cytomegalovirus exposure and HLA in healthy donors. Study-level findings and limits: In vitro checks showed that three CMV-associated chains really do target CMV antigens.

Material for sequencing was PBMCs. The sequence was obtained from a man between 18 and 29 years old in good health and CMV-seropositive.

CDR3 nucleotide sequence: TGTGCCAGCAGTTACTTTAGCGGCACAGATACGCAGTATTTT. This codes for CASSYFSGTDTQYF. The genes are TRBV6-5 and TRBJ2-3; tentatively, D is TRBD2 (5 bases). The CDR3 extends over 14 amino acids. The V end lost 1 base, the J end lost 1 base, and 6 bases lay between the germline ends. Germline values: CDR1 MNHEY, CDR2 SVGAGI.